The rows below give T cell receptor beta chains drawn from one sample of a study of regulatory T cells in long-lasting Graves disease. One entry per CDR3 protein, called by TCRdb with MiXCR from the multiplex PCR reads. This sample has about 370,000 distinct CDR3 sequences, with around 15% found just once. This material consisted of peripheral blood mononuclear cells (PBMCs), taken at new diagnosis, from a patient treated with antithyroid drugs. These receptors were obtained from a female donor with Graves disease. Each CDR3 is given with its conserved first and last residue. A D gene is named only where the DNA matches it firmly. Clone size, where shown, is once, few, many, or a class for clones that have expanded.

TRBJ2-7 TRBV28 many 15 TRBD1 CASHVQRTGLHEQYF TGTGCCAGCCACGTCCAACGGACAGGGTTGCACGAGCAGTACTTC
TRBJ2-2 TRBV12-5 many 16 TRBD1 CASGPRTGGSTGELFF TGTGCTAGTGGCCCGCGTACAGGGGGCTCTACCGGGGAGCTGTTTTTT
TRBJ1-5 TRBV27 many 14 . CASSSGYSNQPQHF TGTGCCAGCAGTTCGGGATATAGCAATCAGCCCCAGCATTTT
TRBJ2-4 TRBV28 . 16 TRBD2 CASSLRGGNAKNIQYF TGTGCCAGCAGTTTACGGGGGGGGAATGCCAAAAACATTCAGTACTTC
TRBJ1-4 TRBV7-8 few 16 . CASSLAGTLNKGKLFF TGTGCCAGCAGCTTAGCCGGGACACTCAATAAGGGAAAACTGTTTTTT
TRBJ2-1 TRBV7-2 many 15 TRBD2 CASSFGAGGPVEQFF TGTGCCAGCAGTTTCGGAGCGGGAGGGCCGGTTGAGCAGTTCTTC
TRBJ2-7 TRBV6-5 many 14 . CASSYAESSYEQYF TGTGCCAGCAGTTATGCAGAGAGCTCCTACGAGCAGTACTTC
TRBJ1-2 TRBV29-1 few 12 . CSATQGSYGYTF TGCAGCGCTACACAGGGATCATATGGCTACACCTTC
TRBJ2-1 TRBV12-3/TRBV12-4 many 17 TRBD2 CASSFYLAGSSYNEQFF TGTGCCAGCAGTTTTTATCTAGCGGGGAGCTCCTACAATGAGCAGTTCTTC
TRBJ1-2 TRBV5-5 . 12 . CASSSQTGGYTF TGTGCCAGCAGCTCGCAGACCGGGGGGTACACCTTC
TRBJ2-6 TRBV20-1 . 20 . CSARDYNPLRQDSGANVLTF TGCAGTGCTAGAGATTATAATCCCCTACGTCAAGACTCTGGGGCCAACGTCCTGACTTTC
TRBJ2-7 TRBV13 many 14 TRBD1 CASSPRTGKYEQYF TGTGCCAGCAGCCCACGGACAGGAAAATACGAGCAGTACTTC
TRBJ1-5 TRBV20-1 many 12 . CSARAPNQPQHF TGCAGTGCTAGAGCCCCCAATCAGCCCCAGCATTTT
TRBJ2-5 TRBV5-4 few 16 . CASSLEGGTAQETQYF TGTGCCAGCAGCTTGGAAGGCGGGACTGCCCAAGAGACCCAGTACTTC
TRBJ1-1 TRBV6-1 few 17 . CASSEALPAGLTTEAFF TGTGCCAGCAGTGAAGCGCTTCCGGCAGGGTTGACGACTGAAGCTTTCTTT
TRBJ2-7 TRBV11-2 many 14 . CASSLGGRGSEQYF TGTGCCAGCAGCTTAGGTGGCAGGGGTAGCGAGCAGTACTTC
TRBJ1-1 TRBV3-1 many 12 . CASSLLRGGAFF TGTGCCAGCAGCCTCCTTAGAGGAGGGGCTTTCTTT
TRBJ1-5 TRBV6-1 . 10 . CASKGRPQHF TGTGCCAGCAAGGGTCGGCCCCAGCATTTT
TRBJ1-1 TRBV27 many 14 . CASSYRQDVTEAFF TGTGCCAGCAGTTATCGGCAAGACGTCACTGAAGCTTTCTTT
TRBJ2-5 TRBV7-2 . 15 . CACSGDGRYQETQYF TGTGCCTGCTCTGGGGACGGGAGATACCAAGAGACCCAGTACTTC
TRBJ2-6 TRBV27 few 17 . CASSSYGGRLGANVLTF TGTGCCAGCAGTTCCTATGGGGGGCGCTTAGGGGCCAACGTCCTGACTTTC
TRBJ2-1 TRBV20-1 . 14 TRBD2 CSAGRAGGGGEQFF TGCAGTGCTGGACGAGCGGGGGGGGGGGGTGAGCAGTTCTTC
TRBJ1-6 TRBV5-1 many 15 . CASSFGGAWDSPLHF TGTGCCAGCAGCTTTGGGGGGGCCTGGGATTCACCCCTCCACTTT
TRBJ1-6 TRBV28 many 14 . CASRPEKEASPLHF TGTGCCAGCAGGCCGGAGAAAGAAGCTTCACCCCTCCACTTT
TRBJ2-3 TRBV12-3/TRBV12-4 many 15 . CASRTELVSTDTQYF TGTGCCAGCAGGACAGAGCTAGTGAGCACAGATACGCAGTATTTT
TRBJ2-1 TRBV11-1 . 14 . CASSLALSTGEQFF TGTGCCAGCAGCTTAGCGCTAAGTACGGGAGAGCAGTTCTTC
TRBJ1-2 TRBV28 . 11 . CASDSRYGYTF TGTGCCAGCGACTCACGGTATGGCTACACCTTC
TRBJ1-5 TRBV7-9 many 13 TRBD1 CASTGGVLQPQHF TGTGCCAGCACAGGGGGCGTTCTTCAGCCCCAGCATTTT
TRBJ2-1 TRBV20-1 many 14 . CSAREFYRGNEQFF TGCAGTGCTAGAGAGTTTTATAGGGGTAATGAGCAGTTCTTC
TRBJ2-5 TRBV5-6 . 14 . CASSLAASQETQYF TGTGCCAGCAGCTTGGCGGCTAGCCAAGAGACCCAGTACTTC
TRBJ1-5 TRBV28 few 8 . CASILQHF TGTGCCAGCATCCTACAGCATTTT
TRBJ1-3 TRBV12-3/TRBV12-4 many 14 . CASTLGGWGNTIYF TGTGCCAGCACCCTAGGGGGTTGGGGAAACACCATATATTTT
TRBJ1-4 TRBV2 few 13 . CASTQVRDEKLFF TGTGCCAGCACTCAGGTTAGGGATGAAAAACTGTTTTTT
TRBJ2-7 TRBV7-2 many 11 . CASSLDNEQYF TGTGCCAGCAGCTTAGACAACGAGCAGTACTTC
TRBJ2-1 TRBV10-3 . 18 TRBD2 CAISLTSGSTSGYNEQFF TGTGCCATCAGTCTGACTAGCGGGTCCACATCTGGCTACAATGAGCAGTTCTTC
TRBJ1-5 TRBV2 few 17 . CASRVGGRAHSNQPQHF TGTGCCAGCAGAGTGGGGGGCAGGGCCCATAGCAATCAGCCCCAGCATTTT
TRBJ2-5 TRBV5-1 . 15 TRBD2 CASSLALADQETQYF TGCGCCAGCAGCTTGGCACTAGCGGACCAAGAGACCCAGTACTTC
TRBJ2-5 TRBV29-1 many 12 . CSVAGGEETQYF TGCAGCGTCGCAGGGGGGGAAGAGACCCAGTACTTC
TRBJ2-3 TRBV4-2 . 18 TRBD2 CASSQDPASGSSTDTQYF TGTGCCAGCAGCCAAGATCCCGCTAGCGGGTCTAGCACAGATACGCAGTATTTT
TRBJ2-1 TRBV29-1 few 16 TRBD2 CSVEDPSGGRTNEQFF TGCAGCGTTGAAGATCCGAGCGGGGGGCGAACAAATGAGCAGTTCTTC
TRBJ2-1 TRBV7-2 few 17 TRBD2 CASRSHLRGVFHNEQFF TGTGCCAGCAGGTCCCATTTGCGGGGGGTTTTTCACAATGAGCAGTTCTTC
TRBJ2-6 TRBV28 many 16 . CASSSPGYSGANVLTF TGTGCCAGCAGTTCGCCGGGATATTCTGGGGCCAACGTCCTGACTTTC
TRBJ2-7 TRBV11-2 many 15 TRBD2 CASSLGTSDPYEQYF TGTGCCAGCAGCTTAGGGACTAGCGACCCCTACGAGCAGTACTTC
TRBJ2-1 TRBV27 few 14 . CASSFVGTYNEQFF TGTGCCAGCAGTTTCGTTGGGACGTACAATGAGCAGTTCTTC
TRBJ1-2 TRBV29-1 few 15 TRBD1 CSVHRGGPGRYGYTF TGCAGCGTCCACAGGGGTGGTCCCGGGAGGTATGGCTACACCTTC
TRBJ1-5 TRBV6-1 many 15 TRBD1 CASSSQGAGNQPQHF TGTGCCAGCAGCTCACAGGGGGCGGGCAATCAGCCCCAGCATTTT
TRBJ1-6 TRBV6-2/TRBV6-3 . 16 . CASSLLRGSLGSPLHF TGTGCCAGCAGTTTATTACGTGGGAGTCTTGGTTCACCCCTCCACTTT
TRBJ2-7 TRBV28 many 15 . CASSSPHTVSYEQYF TGTGCCAGCAGTTCCCCTCACACTGTCTCCTACGAGCAGTACTTC
TRBJ1-2 TRBV29-1 few 14 TRBD1 CSGGPDRANYGYTF TGCAGCGGTGGTCCGGACAGGGCAAACTATGGCTACACCTTC
TRBJ2-2 TRBV20-1 . 17 TRBD2 CSARLAGAPANTGELFF TGCAGTGCCCGACTAGCGGGAGCTCCTGCGAACACCGGGGAGCTGTTTTTT
TRBJ2-4 TRBV2 many 14 . CASLGGPGQRQGYF TGTGCCAGCTTAGGTGGGCCGGGCCAAAGGCAGGGGTACTTC
TRBJ2-1 TRBV7-8 many 15 . CASSLRVAGFNEQFF TGTGCCAGCAGCCTCAGAGTGGCGGGTTTCAATGAGCAGTTCTTC
TRBJ2-7 TRBV7-8 once 15 TRBD2 CASSFPGLAVYEQYF TGTGCCAGCAGCTTTCCGGGACTAGCGGTCTACGAGCAGTACTTC
TRBJ2-7 TRBV6-2/TRBV6-3 many 15 TRBD2 CASRSGLAGIYEQYF TGTGCCAGCAGATCCGGACTAGCGGGAATCTACGAGCAGTACTTC